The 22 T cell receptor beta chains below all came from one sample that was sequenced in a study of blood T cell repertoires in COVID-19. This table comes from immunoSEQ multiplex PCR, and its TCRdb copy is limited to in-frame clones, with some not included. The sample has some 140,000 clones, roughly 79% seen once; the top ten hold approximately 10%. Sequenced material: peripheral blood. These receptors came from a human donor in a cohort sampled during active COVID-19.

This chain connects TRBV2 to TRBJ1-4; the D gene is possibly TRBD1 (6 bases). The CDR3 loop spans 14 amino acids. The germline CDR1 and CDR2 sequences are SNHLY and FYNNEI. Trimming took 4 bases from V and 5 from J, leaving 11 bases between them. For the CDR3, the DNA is TGTGCCAGCAGTGGGGGGGGCCGGAATGAAAAACTGTTTTTT. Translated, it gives CASSGGGRNEKLFF.

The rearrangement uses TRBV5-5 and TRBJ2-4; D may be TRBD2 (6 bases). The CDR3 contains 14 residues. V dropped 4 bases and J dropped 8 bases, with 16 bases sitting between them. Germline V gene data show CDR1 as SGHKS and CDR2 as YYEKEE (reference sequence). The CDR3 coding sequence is TGTGCCAGCAGCCCCGGAGGAGGGTTGTACATTCAGTACTTC. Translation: CASSPGGGLYIQYF.

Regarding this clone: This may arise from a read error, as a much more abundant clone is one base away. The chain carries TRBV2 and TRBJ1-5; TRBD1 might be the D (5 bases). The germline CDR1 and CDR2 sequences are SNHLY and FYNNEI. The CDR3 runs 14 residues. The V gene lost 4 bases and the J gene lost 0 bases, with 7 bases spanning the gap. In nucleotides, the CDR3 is TGTGCCAGCAGTGGACAGATTAGCAATCAGCCCCAGCATTTT. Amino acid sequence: CASSGQISNQPQHF.

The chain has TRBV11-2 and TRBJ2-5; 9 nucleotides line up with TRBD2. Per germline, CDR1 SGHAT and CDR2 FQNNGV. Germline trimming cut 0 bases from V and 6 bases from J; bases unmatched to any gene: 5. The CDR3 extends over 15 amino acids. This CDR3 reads CASSLDRASGKTQYF. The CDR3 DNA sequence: TGTGCCAGCAGCTTAGATCGGGCTAGCGGGAAGACCCAGTACTTC.

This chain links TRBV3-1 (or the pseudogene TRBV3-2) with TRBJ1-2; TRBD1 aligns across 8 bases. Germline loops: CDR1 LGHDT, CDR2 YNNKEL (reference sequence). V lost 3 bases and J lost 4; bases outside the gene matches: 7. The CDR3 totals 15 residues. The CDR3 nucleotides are TGTGCCAGCAGCCAGCAACAGGGGGTTCTCTATGGCTACACCTTC. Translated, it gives CASSQQQGVLYGYTF.

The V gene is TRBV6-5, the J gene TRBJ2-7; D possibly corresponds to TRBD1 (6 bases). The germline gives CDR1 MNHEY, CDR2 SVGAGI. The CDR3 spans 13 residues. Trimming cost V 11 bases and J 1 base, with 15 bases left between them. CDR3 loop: CAWAPDSSYEQYF. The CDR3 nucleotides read TGTGCCTGGGCCCCGGACAGTTCCTACGAGCAGTACTTC.

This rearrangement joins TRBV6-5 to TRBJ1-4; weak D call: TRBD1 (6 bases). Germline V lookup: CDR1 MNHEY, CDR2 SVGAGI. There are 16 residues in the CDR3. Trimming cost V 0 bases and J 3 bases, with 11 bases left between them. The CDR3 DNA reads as TGTGCCAGCAGTTACTCAAGGGGGGGACCTAATGAAAAACTGTTTTTT. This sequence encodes CASSYSRGGPNEKLFF.

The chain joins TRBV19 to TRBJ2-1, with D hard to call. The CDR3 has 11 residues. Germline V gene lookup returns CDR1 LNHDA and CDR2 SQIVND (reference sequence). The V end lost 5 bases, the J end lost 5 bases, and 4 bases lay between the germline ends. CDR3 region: CASSRNNEQFF. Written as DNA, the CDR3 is TGTGCCAGTAGTCGTAACAATGAGCAGTTCTTC.

CDR3 protein: CASSSLTGAGEKLFF. The CDR3, as DNA: TGCGCCAGCAGCTCGCTGACAGGGGCAGGGGAAAAACTGTTTTTT. V gene TRBV5-1 combines with J gene TRBJ1-4; 8 positions agree with TRBD1. CDR3 length: 15 amino acids. The V gene's germline CDR1 is SGHRS and CDR2 YFSETQ. V lost 3 bases, J lost 8 bases, and 9 bases stayed unmatched.

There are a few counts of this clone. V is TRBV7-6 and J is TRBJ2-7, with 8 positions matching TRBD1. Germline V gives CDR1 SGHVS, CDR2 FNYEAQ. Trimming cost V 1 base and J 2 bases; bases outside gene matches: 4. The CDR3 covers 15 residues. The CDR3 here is CASSLGPDRAYEQYF. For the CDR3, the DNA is TGTGCCAGCAGCTTAGGTCCGGACAGGGCCTACGAGCAGTACTTC.

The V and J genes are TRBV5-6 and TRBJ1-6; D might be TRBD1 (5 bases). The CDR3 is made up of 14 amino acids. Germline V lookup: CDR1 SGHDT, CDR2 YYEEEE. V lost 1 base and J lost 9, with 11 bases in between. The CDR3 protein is CASSLLQGGSPLHF. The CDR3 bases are TGTGCCAGCAGCTTGTTGCAGGGAGGTTCACCCCTCCACTTT.

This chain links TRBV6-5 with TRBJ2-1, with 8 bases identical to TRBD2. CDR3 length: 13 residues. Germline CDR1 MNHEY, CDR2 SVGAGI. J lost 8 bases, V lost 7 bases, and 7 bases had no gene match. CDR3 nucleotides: TGTGCCAGCAATACGGGGGGGCTTCATGAGCAGTTCTTC. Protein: CASNTGGLHEQFF.

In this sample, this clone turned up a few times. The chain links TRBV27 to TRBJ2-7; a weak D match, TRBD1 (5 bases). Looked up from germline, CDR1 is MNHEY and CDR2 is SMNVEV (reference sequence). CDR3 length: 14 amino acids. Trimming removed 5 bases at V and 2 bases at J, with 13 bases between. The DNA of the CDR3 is TGTGCCAGCAGTACCAGGGTTCCCCCCTACGAGCAGTACTTC. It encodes CASSTRVPPYEQYF.

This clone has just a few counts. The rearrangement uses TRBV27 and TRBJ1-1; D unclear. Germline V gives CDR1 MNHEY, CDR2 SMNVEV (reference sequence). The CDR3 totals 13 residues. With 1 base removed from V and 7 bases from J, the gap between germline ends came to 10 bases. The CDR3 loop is CASSLYGEGEAFF. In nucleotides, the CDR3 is TGTGCCAGCAGTTTATACGGAGAGGGTGAAGCTTTCTTT.

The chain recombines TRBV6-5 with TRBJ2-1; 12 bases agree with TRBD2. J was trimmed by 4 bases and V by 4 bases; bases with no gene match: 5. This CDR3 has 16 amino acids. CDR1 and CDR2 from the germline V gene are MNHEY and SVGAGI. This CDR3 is CASSFPTSGGYNEQFF. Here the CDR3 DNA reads TGTGCCAGCAGTTTTCCCACTAGCGGGGGGTACAATGAGCAGTTCTTC.

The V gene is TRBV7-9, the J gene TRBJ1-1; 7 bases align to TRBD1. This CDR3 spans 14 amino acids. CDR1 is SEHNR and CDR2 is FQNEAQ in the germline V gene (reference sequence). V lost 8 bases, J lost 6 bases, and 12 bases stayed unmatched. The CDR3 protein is CASRGQGDISEAFF. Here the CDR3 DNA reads TGTGCCAGCCGGGGGCAGGGGGATATTTCTGAAGCTTTCTTT.

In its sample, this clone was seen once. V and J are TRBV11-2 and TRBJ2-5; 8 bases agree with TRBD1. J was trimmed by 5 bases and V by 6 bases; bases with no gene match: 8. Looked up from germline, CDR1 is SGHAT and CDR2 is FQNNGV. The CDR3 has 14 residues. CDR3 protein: CASRTDRAGETQYF. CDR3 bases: TGTGCCAGCAGAACGGACAGGGCGGGGGAGACCCAGTACTTC. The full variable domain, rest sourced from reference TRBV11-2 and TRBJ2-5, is EAGVAQSPRYKIIEKRQSVAFWCNPISGHATLYWYQQILGQGPKLLIQFQNNGVVDDSQLPKDRFSAERLKGVDSTLKIQPAKLEDSAVYLCASRTDRAGETQYFGPGTRLLVL.

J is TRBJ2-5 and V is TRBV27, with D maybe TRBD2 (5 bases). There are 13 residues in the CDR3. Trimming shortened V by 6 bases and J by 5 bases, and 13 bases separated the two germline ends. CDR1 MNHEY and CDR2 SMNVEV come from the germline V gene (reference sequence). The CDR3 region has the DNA TGTGCCAGCAGAACGACTGGCGGGGAGACCCAGTACTTC. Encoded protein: CASRTTGGETQYF.

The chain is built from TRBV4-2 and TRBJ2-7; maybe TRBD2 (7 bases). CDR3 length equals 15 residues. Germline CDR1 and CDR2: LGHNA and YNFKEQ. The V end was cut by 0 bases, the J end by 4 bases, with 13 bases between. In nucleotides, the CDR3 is TGTGCCAGCAGCCAAGACGTGGGGGGGCTGTACGAGCAGTACTTC. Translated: CASSQDVGGLYEQYF.

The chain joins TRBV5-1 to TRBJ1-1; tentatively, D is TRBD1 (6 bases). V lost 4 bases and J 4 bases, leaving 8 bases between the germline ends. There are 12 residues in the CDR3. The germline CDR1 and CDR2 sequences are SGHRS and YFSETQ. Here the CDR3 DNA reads TGCGCCAGCAGCATCAGGGGCACTGAAGCTTTCTTT. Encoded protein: CASSIRGTEAFF.

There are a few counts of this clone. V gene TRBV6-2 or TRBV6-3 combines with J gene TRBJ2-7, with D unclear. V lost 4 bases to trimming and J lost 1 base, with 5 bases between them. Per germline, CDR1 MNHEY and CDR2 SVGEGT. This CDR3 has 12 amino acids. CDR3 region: CASSWASYEQYF. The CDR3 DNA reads TGTGCCAGCAGTTGGGCTTCCTACGAGCAGTACTTC.

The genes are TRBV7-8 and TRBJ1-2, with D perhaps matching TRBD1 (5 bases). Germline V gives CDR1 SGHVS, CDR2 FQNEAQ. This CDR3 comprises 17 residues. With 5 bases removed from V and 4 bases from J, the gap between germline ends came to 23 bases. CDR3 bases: TGTGCCAGCAGCCCCAGCCGCTGGCAGGGTATTTTCTATGGCTACACCTTC. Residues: CASSPSRWQGIFYGYTF.